Listed below are T cell receptor beta chains from one sample, sequenced in a study of a mutant IDH1 vaccine in newly diagnosed glioma. The antigens these receptors bind are not known. Repertoires were generated with immunoSEQ multiplex PCR, while TCRdb's copy carries only in-frame clones and drops some. The repertoire holds tens of thousands of clones, with around 81% as singletons. This material consisted of PBMCs, taken from a glioma patient whose treatment included an IDH1 peptide vaccine. These receptors originate from a man aged 40-49 years with glioma. Both conserved end residues are part of each CDR3.

>TRBV7-2|TRBJ1-2
CASSLDRSSYYGYTF
>TRBV19|TRBJ2-1
CASSTIQGNEQFF
>TRBV4-1|TRBJ2-7
CASSQDYYLSSYEQYF
>TRBV4-2|TRBJ2-2
CASSQPVAGGVTGELFF
>TRBV9|TRBJ2-2
CASSLRDKSYGELFF
>TRBV4-3|TRBJ2-7
CASSQDLASGRKSEQYF
>TRBV28|TRBJ1-2
CASSLPQGAHGYTF
>TRBV2|TRBJ2-3
CASLGLQTDTQYF
>TRBV7-2|TRBJ2-7
CASSLRTSGRAYEQYF
>TRBV19|TRBJ2-7
CASSPGLAGGAYEQYF
>TRBV4-3|TRBJ2-3
CASSQAGLAGGAQYF
>TRBV6-5|TRBJ2-1
CASSWGPRTGVPFF
>TRBV5-4|TRBJ1-6
CASSLVANPNSYNSPLHF
>TRBV5-1|TRBJ2-3
CASSLERGLHTDTQYF
>TRBV19|TRBJ2-3
CASSGDSRGGTQYF
>TRBV11-2|TRBJ1-4
CASSFGTVGEKLFF